This paragraph covers one TCR beta chain sequence. The authors' processing: Reference gene primer amplification gave nucleated cell count estimates. Measured with immunoSEQ multiplex PCR; TCRdb has only the in-frame clones, and not every one. V and J calls and clone size follow that table, whereas D and trimming were derived from the DNA. This sample yields roughly 230,000 clones, of which under 90% are seen a single time; approximately 4% belongs to the top ten. The sample originates from a study of blood T cell repertoires in COVID-19. Study-wide background: Researchers got acute and convalescent COVID-19 samples from the United States, Italy and Spain. Sources were T cells, B-cell-depleted T cells, or PBMCs; the material itself was cDNA or gDNA.

This CDR3 comprises 13 residues. The germline V gene encodes CDR1 MNHEY and CDR2 SMNVEV (reference sequence). Trimming removed 6 bases from V and 2 bases from J, with 10 bases in between. The TCR was taken from a woman at least 80 years old with acute or convalescent COVID-19. The chain recombines TRBV27 with TRBJ1-2; D unclear. What was sequenced was peripheral blood. The DNA of the CDR3 is TGTGCCAGCAGCGGGAACACGAACTATGGCTACACCTTC. It is translated as CASSGNTNYGYTF.